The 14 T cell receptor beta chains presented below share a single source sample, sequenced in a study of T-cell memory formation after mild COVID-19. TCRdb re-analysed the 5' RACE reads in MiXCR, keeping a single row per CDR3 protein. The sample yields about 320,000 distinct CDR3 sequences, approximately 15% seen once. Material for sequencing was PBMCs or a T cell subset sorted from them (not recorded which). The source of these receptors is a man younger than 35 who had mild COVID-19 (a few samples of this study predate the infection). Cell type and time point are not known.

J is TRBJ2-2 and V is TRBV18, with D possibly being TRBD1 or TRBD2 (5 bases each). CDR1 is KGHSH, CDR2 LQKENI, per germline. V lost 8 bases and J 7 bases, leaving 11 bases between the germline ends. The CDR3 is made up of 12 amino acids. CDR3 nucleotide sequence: TGTGCCAGCGCAGAGGGGATCGGGGAGCTGTTTTTT. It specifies CASAEGIGELFF. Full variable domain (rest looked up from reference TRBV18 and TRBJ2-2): NAGVMQNPRHLVRRRGQEARLRCSPMKGHSHVYWYRQLPEEGLKFMVYLQKENIIDESGMPKERFSAEFPKEGPSILRIQQVVRGDSAAYFCASAEGIGELFFGEGSRLTVL.

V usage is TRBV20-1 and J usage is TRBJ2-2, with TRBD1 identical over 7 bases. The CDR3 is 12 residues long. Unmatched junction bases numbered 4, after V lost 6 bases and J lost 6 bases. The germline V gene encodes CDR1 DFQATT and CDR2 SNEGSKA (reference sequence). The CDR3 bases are TGCAGTGCAACAGGGGTCCCCGGGGAGCTGTTTTTT. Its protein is CSATGVPGELFF.

This CDR3 reads CSARGGAGPYEQYV. CDR3 nucleotides: TGCAGTGCTAGAGGGGGGGCAGGACCCTACGAGCAGTACGTC. This chain uses TRBV20-1 with TRBJ2-7; D may match TRBD1 or TRBD2 (6 bases each). The CDR3 runs 14 residues. The germline CDR1 and CDR2 sequences are DFQATT and SNEGSKA (reference sequence). V was shortened by 1 base and J by 2 bases, with 12 bases between the two germline ends.

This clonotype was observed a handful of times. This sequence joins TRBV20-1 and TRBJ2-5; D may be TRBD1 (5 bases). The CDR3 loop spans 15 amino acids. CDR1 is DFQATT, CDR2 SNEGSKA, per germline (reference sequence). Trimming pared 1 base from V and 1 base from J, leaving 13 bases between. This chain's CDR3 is CSARVPGGAQETQYF. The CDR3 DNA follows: TGCAGTGCTAGAGTGCCAGGTGGGGCCCAAGAGACCCAGTACTTC.

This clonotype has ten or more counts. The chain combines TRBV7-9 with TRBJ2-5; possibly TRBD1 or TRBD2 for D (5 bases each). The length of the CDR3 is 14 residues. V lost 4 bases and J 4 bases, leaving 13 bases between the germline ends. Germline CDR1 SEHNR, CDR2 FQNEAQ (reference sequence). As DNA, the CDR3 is TGTGCCAGCAGCTATCGTGGGGCGGGAGAGACCCAGTACTTC. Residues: CASSYRGAGETQYF.

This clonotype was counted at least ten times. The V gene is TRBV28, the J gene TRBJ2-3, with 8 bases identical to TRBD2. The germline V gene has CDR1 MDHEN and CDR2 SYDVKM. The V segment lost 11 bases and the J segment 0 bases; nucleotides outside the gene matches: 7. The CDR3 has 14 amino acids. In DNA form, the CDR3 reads TGTGCCGTACAAACTAGCGGTAGCACAGATACGCAGTATTTT. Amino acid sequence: CAVQTSGSTDTQYF.

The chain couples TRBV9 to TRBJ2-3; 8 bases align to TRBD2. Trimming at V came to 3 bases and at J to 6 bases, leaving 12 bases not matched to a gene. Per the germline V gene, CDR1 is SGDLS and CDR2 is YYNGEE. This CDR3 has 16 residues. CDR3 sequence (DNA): TGTGCCAGCAGCGCCCGAATCGCGGGGGGCAAGGATACGCAGTATTTT. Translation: CASSARIAGGKDTQYF.

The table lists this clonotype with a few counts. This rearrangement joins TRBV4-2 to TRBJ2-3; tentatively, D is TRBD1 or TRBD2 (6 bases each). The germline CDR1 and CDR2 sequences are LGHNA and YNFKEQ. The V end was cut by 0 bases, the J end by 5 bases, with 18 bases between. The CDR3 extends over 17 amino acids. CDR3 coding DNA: TGTGCCAGCAGCCAAGAAGATTTGGGGGGCCCACAAGATACGCAGTATTTT. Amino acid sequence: CASSQEDLGGPQDTQYF.

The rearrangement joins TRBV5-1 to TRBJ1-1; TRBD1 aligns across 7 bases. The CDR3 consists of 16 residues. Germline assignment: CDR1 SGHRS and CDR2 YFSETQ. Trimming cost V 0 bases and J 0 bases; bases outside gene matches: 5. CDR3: CASSLGGTAMNTEAFF. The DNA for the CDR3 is TGCGCCAGCAGCTTGGGAGGGACAGCGATGAACACTGAAGCTTTCTTT.

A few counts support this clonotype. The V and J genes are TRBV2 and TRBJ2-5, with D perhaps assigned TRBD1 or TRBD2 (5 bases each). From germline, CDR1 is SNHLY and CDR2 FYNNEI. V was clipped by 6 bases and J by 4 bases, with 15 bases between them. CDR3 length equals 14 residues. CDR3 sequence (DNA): TGTGCCAGCAGCGACAACGGGGCGCGAGAGACCCAGTACTTC. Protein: CASSDNGARETQYF. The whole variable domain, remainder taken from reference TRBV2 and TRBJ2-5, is EPEVTQTPSHQVTQMGQEVILRCVPISNHLYFYWYRQILGQKVEFLVSFYNNEISEKSEIFDDQFSVERPDGSNFTLKIRSTKLEDSAMYFCASSDNGARETQYFGPGTRLLVL.

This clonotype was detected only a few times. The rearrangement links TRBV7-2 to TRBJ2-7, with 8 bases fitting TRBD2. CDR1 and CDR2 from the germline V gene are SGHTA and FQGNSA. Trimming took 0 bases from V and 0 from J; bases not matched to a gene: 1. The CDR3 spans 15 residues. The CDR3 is CASSLAAGVSYEQYF. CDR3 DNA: TGTGCCAGCAGCTTAGCAGCGGGGGTCTCCTACGAGCAGTACTTC.

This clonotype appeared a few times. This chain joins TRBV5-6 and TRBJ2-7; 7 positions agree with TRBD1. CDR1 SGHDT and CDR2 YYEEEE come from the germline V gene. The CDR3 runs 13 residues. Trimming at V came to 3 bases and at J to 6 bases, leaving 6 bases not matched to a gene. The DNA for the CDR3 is TGTGCCAGCAGCTATCTACAGGGGTTCGAGCAGTACTTC. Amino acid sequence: CASSYLQGFEQYF.

CDR3 bases: TGTGCCAGCAGCATAACCAGGGACGAGCAGTACTTC. Its translation: CASSITRDEQYF. The J gene is TRBJ2-7, the V gene TRBV6-2 or TRBV6-3, with a possible D match to TRBD1 (5 bases). The germline V gene encodes CDR1 MNHEY and CDR2 SVGEGT. Deletions cut 6 bases from V and 5 bases from J, with 11 bases between. The CDR3 spans 12 residues.

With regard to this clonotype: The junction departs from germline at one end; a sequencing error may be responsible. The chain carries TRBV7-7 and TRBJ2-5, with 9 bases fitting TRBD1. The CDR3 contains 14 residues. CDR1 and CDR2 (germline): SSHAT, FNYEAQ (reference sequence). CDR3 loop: CASSKQGAGETQYF. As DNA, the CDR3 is TGTGCTAGCAGCAAACAGGGGGCGGGGGAGACCCAGTACTTC.